One sample yielded the 2 T cell receptor beta chains listed below, sequenced in a study of cytomegalovirus exposure and HLA in healthy donors. TCRdb keeps only in-frame clones here, not all; method: immunoSEQ multiplex PCR. The sample carries over 150,000 clones, less than 90% recorded once. Material: PBMCs. The receptors derive from a man aged 18 to 29 in good health and CMV-seropositive.

The V gene is TRBV5-5, the J gene TRBJ1-2; D uncertain. Trimming shortened V by 0 bases and J by 6 bases, and 18 bases separated the two germline ends. This CDR3 is built from 16 residues. CDR1 is SGHKS and CDR2 is YYEKEE in the germline V gene (reference sequence). The CDR3 region is CASSLGLLATQDGYTF. DNA for the CDR3: TGTGCCAGCAGCTTGGGGCTTCTGGCGACCCAGGATGGCTACACCTTC. The whole variable domain, remainder taken from reference TRBV5-5 and TRBJ1-2, is DAGVTQSPTHLIKTRGQQVTLRCSPISGHKSVSWYQQVLGQGPQFIFQYYEKEERGRGNFPDRFSARQFPNYSSELNVNALLLGDSALYLCASSLGLLATQDGYTFGSGTRLTVV.

The rearrangement joins TRBV6-1 to TRBJ2-7; D is perhaps TRBD1 (6 bases). Trimming took off 2 bases at V and 4 bases at J, with 15 bases between the two ends. Per the germline V gene, CDR1 is MNHNS and CDR2 is SASEGT. The CDR3 is 15 amino acids. As DNA, the CDR3 is TGTGCCAGCAGTGAAATAGGGGGACGGAAGTACGAGCAGTACTTC. This translates into CASSEIGGRKYEQYF.